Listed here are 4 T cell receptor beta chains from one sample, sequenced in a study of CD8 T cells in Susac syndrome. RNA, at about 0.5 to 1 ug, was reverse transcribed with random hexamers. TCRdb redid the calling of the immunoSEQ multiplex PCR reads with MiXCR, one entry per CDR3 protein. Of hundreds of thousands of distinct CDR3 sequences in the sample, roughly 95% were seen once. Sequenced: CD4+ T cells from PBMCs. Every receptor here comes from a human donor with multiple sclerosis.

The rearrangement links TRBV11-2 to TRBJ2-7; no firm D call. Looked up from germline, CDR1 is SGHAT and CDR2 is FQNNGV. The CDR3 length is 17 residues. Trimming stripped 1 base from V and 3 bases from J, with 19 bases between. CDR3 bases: TGTGCCAGCAGCTTAGGCTTGGAGTTTGGGCGTTTCTACGAGCAGTACTTC. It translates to CASSLGLEFGRFYEQYF. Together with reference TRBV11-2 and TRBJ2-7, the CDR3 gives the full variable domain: EAGVAQSPRYKIIEKRQSVAFWCNPISGHATLYWYQQILGQGPKLLIQFQNNGVVDDSQLPKDRFSAERLKGVDSTLKIQPAKLEDSAVYLCASSLGLEFGRFYEQYFGPGTRLTVT.

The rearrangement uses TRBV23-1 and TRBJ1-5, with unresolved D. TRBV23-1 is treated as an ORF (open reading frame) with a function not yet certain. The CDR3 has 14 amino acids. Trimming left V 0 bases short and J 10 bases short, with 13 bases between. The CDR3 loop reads CASSQSGPFYPQHF. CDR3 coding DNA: TGCGCCAGCAGTCAATCCGGCCCCTTTTATCCCCAGCATTTT.

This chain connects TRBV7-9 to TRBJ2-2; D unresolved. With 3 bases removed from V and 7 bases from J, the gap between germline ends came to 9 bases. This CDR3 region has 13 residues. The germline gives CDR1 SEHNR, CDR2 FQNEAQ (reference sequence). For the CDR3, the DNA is TGTGCCAGCAGCTTGGTCTTGTACGGGGAGCTGTTTTTT. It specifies CASSLVLYGELFF.

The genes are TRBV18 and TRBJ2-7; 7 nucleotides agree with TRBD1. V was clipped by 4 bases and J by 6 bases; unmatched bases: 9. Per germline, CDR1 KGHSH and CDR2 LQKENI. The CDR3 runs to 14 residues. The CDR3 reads CASSLRDSKTEQYV. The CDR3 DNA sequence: TGTGCCAGCTCACTACGGGACAGCAAAACCGAGCAGTACGTC.